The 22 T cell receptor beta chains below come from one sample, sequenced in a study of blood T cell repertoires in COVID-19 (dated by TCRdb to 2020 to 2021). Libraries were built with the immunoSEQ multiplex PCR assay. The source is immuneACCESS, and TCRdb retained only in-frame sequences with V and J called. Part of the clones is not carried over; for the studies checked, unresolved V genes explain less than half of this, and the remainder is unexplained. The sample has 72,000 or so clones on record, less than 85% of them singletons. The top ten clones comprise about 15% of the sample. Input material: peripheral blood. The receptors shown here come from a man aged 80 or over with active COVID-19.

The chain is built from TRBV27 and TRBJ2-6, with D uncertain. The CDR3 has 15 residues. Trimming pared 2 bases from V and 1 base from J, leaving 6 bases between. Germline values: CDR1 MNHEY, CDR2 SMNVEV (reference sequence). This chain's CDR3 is CASSLVNSGANVLTF. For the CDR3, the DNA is TGTGCCAGCAGTTTAGTTAATTCTGGGGCCAACGTCCTGACTTTC.

The CDR3 sequence: CAWETGRGEKLFF. CDR3 in DNA: TGTGCCTGGGAGACAGGTCGGGGTGAAAAACTGTTTTTT. The chain is built from TRBV30 and TRBJ1-4, with D possibly being TRBD1 (6 bases). The CDR3 extends over 13 amino acids. CDR1 and CDR2 from the germline V gene are GTSNPN and SVGIG (reference sequence). Trimming left V 5 bases short and J 7 bases short, with 14 bases between.

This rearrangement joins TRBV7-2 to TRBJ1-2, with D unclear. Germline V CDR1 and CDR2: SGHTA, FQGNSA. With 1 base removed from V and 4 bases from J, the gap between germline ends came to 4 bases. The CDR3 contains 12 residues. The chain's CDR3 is CASSLGSYGYTF. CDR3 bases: TGTGCCAGCAGCTTAGGGAGCTATGGCTACACCTTC.

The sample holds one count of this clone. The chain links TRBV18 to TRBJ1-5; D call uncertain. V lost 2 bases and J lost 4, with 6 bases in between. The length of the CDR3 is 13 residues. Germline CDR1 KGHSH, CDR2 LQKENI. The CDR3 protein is CASSPGENQPQHF. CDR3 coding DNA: TGTGCCAGCTCACCAGGGGAGAATCAGCCCCAGCATTTT.

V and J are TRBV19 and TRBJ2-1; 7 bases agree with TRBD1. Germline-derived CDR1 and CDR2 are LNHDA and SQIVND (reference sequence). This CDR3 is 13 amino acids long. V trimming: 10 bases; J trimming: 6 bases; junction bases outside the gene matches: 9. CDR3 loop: CATQGVYVNEQFF. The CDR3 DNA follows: TGTGCCACCCAGGGGGTGTATGTCAATGAGCAGTTCTTC. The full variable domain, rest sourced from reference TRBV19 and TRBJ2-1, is DGGITQSPKYLFRKEGQNVTLSCEQNLNHDAMYWYRQDPGQGLRLIYYSQIVNDFQKGDIAEGYSVSREKKESFPLTVTSAQKNPTAFYLCATQGVYVNEQFFGPGTRLTVL.

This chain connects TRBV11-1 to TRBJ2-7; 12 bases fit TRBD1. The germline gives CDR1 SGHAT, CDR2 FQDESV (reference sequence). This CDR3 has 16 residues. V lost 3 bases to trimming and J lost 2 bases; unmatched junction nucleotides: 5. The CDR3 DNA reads TGTGCCAGCAGCTTCGCCGGGACAGGGGGCACCTACGAGCAGTACTTC. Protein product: CASSFAGTGGTYEQYF.

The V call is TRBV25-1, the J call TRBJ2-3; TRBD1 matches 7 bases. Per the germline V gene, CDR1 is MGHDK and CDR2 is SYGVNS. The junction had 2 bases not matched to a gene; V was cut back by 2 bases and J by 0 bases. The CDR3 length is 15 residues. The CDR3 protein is CASSERGLSTDTQYF. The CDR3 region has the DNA TGTGCCAGCAGTGAAAGGGGGCTCAGCACAGATACGCAGTATTTT. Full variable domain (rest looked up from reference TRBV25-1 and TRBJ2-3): EADIYQTPRYLVIGTGKKITLECSQTMGHDKMYWYQQDPGMELHLIHYSYGVNSTEKGDLSSESTVSRIRTEHFPLTLESARPSHTSQYLCASSERGLSTDTQYFGPGTRLTVL.

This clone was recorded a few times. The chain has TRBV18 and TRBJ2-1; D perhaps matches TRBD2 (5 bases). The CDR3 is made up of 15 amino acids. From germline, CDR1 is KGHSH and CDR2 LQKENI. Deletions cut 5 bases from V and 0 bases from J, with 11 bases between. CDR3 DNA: TGTGCCAGCTCATATCGGGATGCCTCCTACAATGAGCAGTTCTTC. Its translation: CASSYRDASYNEQFF.

The CDR3, as DNA: TGTGCCAGCAGCCAAGGTCCCGGCTCGGGGGATACGCAGTATTTT. Protein product: CASSQGPGSGDTQYF. The chain combines TRBV3-1 (or the pseudogene TRBV3-2) with TRBJ2-3, with D possibly being TRBD2 (5 bases). Germline CDR1 and CDR2: LGHDT and YNNKEL (reference sequence). This CDR3 has 15 residues. V lost 1 base to trimming and J lost 6 bases, with 14 bases between them.

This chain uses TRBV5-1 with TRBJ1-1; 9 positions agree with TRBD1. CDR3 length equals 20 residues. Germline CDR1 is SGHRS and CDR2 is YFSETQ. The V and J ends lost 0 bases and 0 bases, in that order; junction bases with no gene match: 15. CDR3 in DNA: TGCGCCAGCAGCTTGGGATACGGCACCGGACAGGGGCAGTTGAACACTGAAGCTTTCTTT. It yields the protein CASSLGYGTGQGQLNTEAFF.

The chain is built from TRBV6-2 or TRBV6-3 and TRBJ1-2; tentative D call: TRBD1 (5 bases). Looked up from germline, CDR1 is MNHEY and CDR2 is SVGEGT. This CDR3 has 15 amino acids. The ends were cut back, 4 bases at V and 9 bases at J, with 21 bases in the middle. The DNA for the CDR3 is TGTGCCAGCAGTTCGATTTCGGGGGGAGGCCCCCGCTACACCTTC. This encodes CASSSISGGGPRYTF.

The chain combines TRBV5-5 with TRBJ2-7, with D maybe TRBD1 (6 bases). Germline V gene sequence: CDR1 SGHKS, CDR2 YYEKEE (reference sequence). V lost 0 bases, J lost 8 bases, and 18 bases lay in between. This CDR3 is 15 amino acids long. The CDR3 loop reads CASSLVPERGSQQYF. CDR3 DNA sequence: TGTGCCAGCAGCTTGGTCCCAGAGAGGGGGTCCCAGCAGTACTTC.

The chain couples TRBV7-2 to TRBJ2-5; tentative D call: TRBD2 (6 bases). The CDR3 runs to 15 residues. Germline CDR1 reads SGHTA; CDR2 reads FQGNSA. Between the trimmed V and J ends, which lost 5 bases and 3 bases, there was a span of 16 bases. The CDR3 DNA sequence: TGTGCCAGCAGCCCCCTTGGACTACACAAAGAGACCCAGTACTTC. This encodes CASSPLGLHKETQYF.

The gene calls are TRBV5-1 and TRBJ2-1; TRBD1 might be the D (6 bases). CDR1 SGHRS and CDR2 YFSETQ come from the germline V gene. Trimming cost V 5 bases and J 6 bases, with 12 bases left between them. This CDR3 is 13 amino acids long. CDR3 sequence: CASRPSTGNEQFF. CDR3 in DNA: TGCGCCAGCAGGCCCTCGACAGGCAATGAGCAGTTCTTC.

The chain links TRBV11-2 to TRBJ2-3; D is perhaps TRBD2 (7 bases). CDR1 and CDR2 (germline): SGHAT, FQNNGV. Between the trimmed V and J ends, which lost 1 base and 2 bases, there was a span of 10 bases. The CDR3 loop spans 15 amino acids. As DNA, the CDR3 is TGTGCCAGCAGCTTAGTCGGGGGGCTCACAGATACGCAGTATTTT. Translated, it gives CASSLVGGLTDTQYF.

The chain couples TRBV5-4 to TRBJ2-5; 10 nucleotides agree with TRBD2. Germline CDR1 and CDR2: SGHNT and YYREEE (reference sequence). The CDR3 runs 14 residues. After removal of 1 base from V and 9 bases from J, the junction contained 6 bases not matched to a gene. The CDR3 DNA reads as TGTGCCAGCAGCTTGCAGCTAGCGGGAGCGGCCCAGTACTTC. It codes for CASSLQLAGAAQYF.

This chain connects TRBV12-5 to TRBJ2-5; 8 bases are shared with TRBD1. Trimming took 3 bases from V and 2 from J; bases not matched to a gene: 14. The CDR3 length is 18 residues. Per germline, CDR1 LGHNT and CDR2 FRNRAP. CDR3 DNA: TGTGCTAGTGGTTTCCTCCTAGAGGGGGGACAGGAGCAAGAGACCCAGTACTTC. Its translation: CASGFLLEGGQEQETQYF.

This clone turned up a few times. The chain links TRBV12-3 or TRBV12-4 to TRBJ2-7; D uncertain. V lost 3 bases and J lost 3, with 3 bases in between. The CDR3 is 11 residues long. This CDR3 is CASSFSYEQYF. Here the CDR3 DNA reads TGTGCCAGCAGTTTTAGCTACGAGCAGTACTTC.

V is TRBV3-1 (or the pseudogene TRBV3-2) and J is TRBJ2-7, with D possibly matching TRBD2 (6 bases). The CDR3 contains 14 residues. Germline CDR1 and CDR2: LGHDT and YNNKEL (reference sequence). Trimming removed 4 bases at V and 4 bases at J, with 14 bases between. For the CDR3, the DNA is TGTGCCAGCAGCCCTCCGCGGGGCACTTACGAGCAGTACTTC. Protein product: CASSPPRGTYEQYF.

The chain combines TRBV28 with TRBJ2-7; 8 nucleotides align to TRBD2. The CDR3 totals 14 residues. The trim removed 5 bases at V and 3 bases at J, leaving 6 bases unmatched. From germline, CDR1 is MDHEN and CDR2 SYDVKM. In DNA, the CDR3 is TGTGCCAGCAGTCCCCCGGGAGGGGGCTACGAGCAGTACTTC. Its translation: CASSPPGGGYEQYF. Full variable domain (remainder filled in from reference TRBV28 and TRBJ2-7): DVKVTQSSRYLVKRTGEKVFLECVQDMDHENMFWYRQDPGLGLRLIYFSYDVKMKEKGDIPEGYSVSREKKERFSLILESASTNQTSMYLCASSPPGGGYEQYFGPGTRLTVT.

The CDR3, as DNA: TGTGCCAGCAGTGAAAACAGGAGGGGTGGCTACACCTTC. Its translation is CASSENRRGGYTF. The chain recombines TRBV2 with TRBJ1-2, with D perhaps matching TRBD1 (5 bases). This CDR3 contains 13 residues. V gave up 2 bases and J gave up 7 bases, with 11 bases separating them. Looked up from germline, CDR1 is SNHLY and CDR2 is FYNNEI.

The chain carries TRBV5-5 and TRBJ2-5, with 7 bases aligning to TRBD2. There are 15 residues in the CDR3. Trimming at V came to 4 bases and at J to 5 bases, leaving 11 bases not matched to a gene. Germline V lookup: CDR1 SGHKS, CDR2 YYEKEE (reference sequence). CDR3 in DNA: TGTGCCAGCAGCCAAAAGACTAGCTCCTATGAGACCCAGTACTTC. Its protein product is CASSQKTSSYETQYF.